This TCR beta chain derives from a study of blood T cell repertoires in COVID-19. For the study at large: Samples representing acute and convalescent COVID-19 were sourced from the United States, Italy and Spain. PBMCs, B-cell-depleted T cells, or T cells were the source of the cDNA or gDNA that made up the material.

Trimming took 1 base from V and 2 from J; bases not matched to a gene: 5. The CDR3 length is 15 residues. Germline V gene sequence: CDR1 LGHNA, CDR2 YNFKEQ. In the original processing: Reference gene primer amplification gave nucleated cell count estimates. TCRdb keeps only in-frame clones here, not all; method: immunoSEQ multiplex PCR. V and J calls and clone size are as listed in that table; D and trimming were resolved from the DNA. Here the sample spans approximately 140,000 clones, 80% to 90% being singletons. The origin of this receptor is a human donor in a cohort sampled during active COVID-19. The specimen sequenced was peripheral blood. The chain has TRBV4-2 and TRBJ2-7, with 7 bases fitting TRBD1. The CDR3 region is CASSQAGTDPYEQYF. CDR3 DNA sequence: TGTGCCAGCAGCCAAGCGGGGACAGATCCCTACGAGCAGTACTTC.